The 19 T cell receptor beta chains below come from one sample, sequenced in a study of cytotoxic CD8 clonotypes in ibrutinib-treated CLL. Sequencing used immunoSEQ multiplex PCR; TCRdb keeps in-frame clones, though not all of them. The table has over 200,000 clones, more than 75% seen once. This material consisted of PBMCs, taken after 12 months of ibrutinib treatment. These receptors were taken from a human donor with chronic lymphocytic leukemia.

The chain combines TRBV25-1 with TRBJ1-1, with TRBD1 matching 7 bases. Losses at the gene ends were 4 bases for V and 4 bases for J; bases not matched to a gene: 9. The length of the CDR3 is 15 residues. The germline V gene encodes CDR1 MGHDK and CDR2 SYGVNS. CDR3 nucleotide sequence: TGTGCCAGCAGTGCCAGCACCGGGACAGCCACTGAAGCTTTCTTT. Protein product: CASSASTGTATEAFF. The full variable domain, with the rest looked up from reference TRBV25-1 and TRBJ1-1, is EADIYQTPRYLVIGTGKKITLECSQTMGHDKMYWYQQDPGMELHLIHYSYGVNSTEKGDLSSESTVSRIRTEHFPLTLESARPSHTSQYLCASSASTGTATEAFFGQGTRLTVV.

The rearrangement links TRBV5-1 to TRBJ2-3; TRBD1 or TRBD2 may be the D gene (5 bases each). This CDR3 is built from 15 residues. The germline V gene encodes CDR1 SGHRS and CDR2 YFSETQ. With 5 bases removed from V and 2 bases from J, the gap between germline ends came to 15 bases. This chain's CDR3 is CASRAGTGATDTQYF. The CDR3 nucleotides are TGCGCCAGCAGGGCCGGGACGGGTGCCACAGATACGCAGTATTTT.

This chain uses TRBV5-4 with TRBJ2-3; 15 nucleotides line up with TRBD2. Germline loops: CDR1 SGHNT, CDR2 YYREEE (reference sequence). CDR3 size: 18 residues. J gave up 0 bases and V 4 bases, and 6 bases lay outside the gene matches. The CDR3, as DNA: TGTGCCAGCAGCCCCGGGACTAGCGGGGGGCAGAGCACAGATACGCAGTATTTT. This sequence encodes CASSPGTSGGQSTDTQYF.

The chain couples TRBV5-1 to TRBJ2-2; D might be TRBD2 (6 bases). Deletions cut 4 bases from V and 6 bases from J, with 19 bases between. The CDR3 is made up of 16 amino acids. Germline V lookup: CDR1 SGHRS, CDR2 YFSETQ. CDR3 loop: CASSQEGSTSAGELFF. The CDR3, as DNA: TGCGCCAGCAGCCAGGAGGGCTCGACCTCCGCCGGGGAGCTGTTTTTT.

The rearrangement links TRBV27 to TRBJ2-3; the D gene is possibly TRBD2 (6 bases). The CDR3 contains 13 residues. Trimming left V 5 bases short and J 6 bases short, with 12 bases between. CDR1 MNHEY and CDR2 SMNVEV come from the germline V gene (reference sequence). The CDR3 is CASSPQAGDTQYF. DNA of the CDR3: TGTGCCAGCAGTCCCCAGGCGGGGGATACGCAGTATTTT.

The chain is built from TRBV9 and TRBJ2-1, with D possibly being TRBD1 (6 bases). Germline V CDR1 and CDR2: SGDLS, YYNGEE. The CDR3 runs 14 residues. Trimming took 4 bases from V and 6 from J, leaving 14 bases between them. The CDR3 protein is CASSPPGAVNEQFF. For the CDR3, the DNA is TGTGCCAGCAGCCCCCCAGGGGCAGTCAATGAGCAGTTCTTC. Using reference TRBV9 and TRBJ2-1 for the parts outside the CDR3, the full variable domain is DSGVTQTPKHLITATGQRVTLRCSPRSGDLSVYWYQQSLDQGLQFLIQYYNGEERAKGNILERFSAQQFPDLHSELNLSSLELGDSALYFCASSPPGAVNEQFFGPGTRLTVL.

The J gene is TRBJ2-5, the V gene TRBV4-2, with 9 bases lining up with TRBD1. The germline CDR1 and CDR2 sequences are LGHNA and YNFKEQ. The CDR3 contains 16 residues. V lost 4 bases and J lost 3; bases outside the gene matches: 9. As DNA, the CDR3 is TGTGCCAGCAGCCGTTCCCCGGGACAGGGAAAAGAGACCCAGTACTTC. Protein sequence: CASSRSPGQGKETQYF.

The chain combines TRBV6-5 with TRBJ2-3; 7 bases fit TRBD2. Germline V CDR1 and CDR2: MNHEY, SVGAGI. This CDR3 contains 13 residues. Trimming took 7 bases from V and 3 from J; bases not matched to a gene: 4. Here the CDR3 DNA reads TGTGCCAGCACCGCGGGAGATACAGATACGCAGTATTTT. Translating it yields CASTAGDTDTQYF.

This rearrangement joins TRBV6-1 to TRBJ1-1, with D perhaps TRBD1 (6 bases). CDR3 length equals 13 residues. The V gene lost 7 bases and the J gene lost 7 bases, with 16 bases spanning the gap. Germline CDR1 reads MNHNS; CDR2 reads SASEGT. CDR3 DNA sequence: TGTGCCAGCAACCTACGGGGGCAGGGTGAAGCTTTCTTT. It specifies CASNLRGQGEAFF.

The CDR3 is CASSLAIQETQYF. The CDR3 coding sequence is TGTGCCAGCAGCTTGGCTATACAAGAGACCCAGTACTTC. V usage is TRBV11-1 and J usage is TRBJ2-5; D is uncertain. Germline V gene data show CDR1 as SGHAT and CDR2 as FQDESV (reference sequence). Trimming pared 3 bases from V and 2 bases from J, leaving 7 bases between. The CDR3 totals 13 residues.

The CDR3, as DNA: TGTGCCAGCAGCCTTGTAGGGGGCTCTGGAAACACCATATATTTT. This translates into CASSLVGGSGNTIYF. V is TRBV5-4 and J is TRBJ1-3, with a possible D match to TRBD1 (6 bases). This CDR3 has 15 residues. V was pared by 4 bases and J by 0 bases, with 11 bases between. CDR1 is SGHNT, CDR2 YYREEE, per germline (reference sequence). The full variable domain, rest sourced from reference TRBV5-4 and TRBJ1-3, is ETGVTQSPTHLIKTRGQQVTLRCSSQSGHNTVSWYQQALGQGPQFIFQYYREEENGRGNFPPRFSGLQFPNYSSELNVNALELDDSALYLCASSLVGGSGNTIYFGEGSWLTVV.

This clone was seen once. The chain uses TRBV6-1 and TRBJ1-2; no firm D call. The CDR3 is made up of 15 amino acids. The germline V and J ends were trimmed by 4 bases and 4 bases, with 16 bases remaining between them. Germline CDR1 is MNHNS and CDR2 is SASEGT. CDR3 protein: CASSGAAPVGYGYTF. DNA for the CDR3: TGTGCCAGCAGTGGGGCGGCCCCTGTGGGCTATGGCTACACCTTC.

This chain connects TRBV5-1 to TRBJ2-1; tentatively, D is TRBD1 (5 bases). The length of the CDR3 is 15 residues. Germline V gene lookup returns CDR1 SGHRS and CDR2 YFSETQ. With 2 bases removed from V and 4 bases from J, the gap between germline ends came to 13 bases. CDR3 residues: CASSFGDSLYNEQFF. The CDR3 DNA is TGCGCCAGCAGCTTTGGTGACAGTCTGTACAATGAGCAGTTCTTC.

This chain links TRBV4-1 with TRBJ2-2, with 7 bases aligning to TRBD1. Germline values: CDR1 MGHRA, CDR2 YSYEKL. The CDR3 loop spans 15 amino acids. V gave up 1 base and J gave up 4 bases; unmatched junction bases: 3. CDR3 in amino acids: CASSQAGGITGELFF. CDR3 bases: TGCGCCAGCAGCCAAGCAGGGGGAATCACCGGGGAGCTGTTTTTT.

The J gene is TRBJ2-1, the V gene TRBV6-4; TRBD2 matches 13 bases. Germline lookup yields CDR1 MRHNA and CDR2 SNTAGT. Trimming removed 6 bases from V and 9 bases from J; junction bases left unmatched: 8. The CDR3 loop spans 15 amino acids. The CDR3 nucleotides are TGTGCCAGCAGAGAACTAGCGGGAGGGCCTAGTGAGCAGTTCTTC. Translation gives CASRELAGGPSEQFF.

The chain couples TRBV7-6 to TRBJ1-1; 7 nucleotides agree with TRBD1. Germline loops: CDR1 SGHVS, CDR2 FNYEAQ. The J segment lost 7 bases and the V segment lost 5 bases, leaving 13 bases of the junction unmatched. The CDR3 spans 15 residues. CDR3 DNA sequence: TGTGCCAGCAGCAACGGAGGGAGGGGGCGCATTGAAGCTTTCTTT. Its protein product is CASSNGGRGRIEAFF.

The chain combines TRBV6-1 with TRBJ1-2; TRBD1 aligns across 7 bases. V was pared by 7 bases and J by 3 bases, with 5 bases of the junction left unmatched. The CDR3 is made up of 13 amino acids. CDR1 and CDR2 (germline): MNHNS, SASEGT. The CDR3 loop reads CASTPGQHYGYTF. The DNA of the CDR3 is TGTGCCAGCACCCCGGGACAGCACTATGGCTACACCTTC.

J is TRBJ2-2 and V is TRBV7-2, with 9 bases that match TRBD1. The V gene's germline CDR1 is SGHTA and CDR2 FQGNSA. With 4 bases clipped from V and 0 bases from J, the junction kept 0 bases outside the gene matches. This CDR3 region has 15 residues. CDR3 nucleotide sequence: TGTGCCAGCAGCTGGGACAGGGCGAACACCGGGGAGCTGTTTTTT. Protein sequence: CASSWDRANTGELFF.

V gene TRBV7-9 combines with J gene TRBJ1-4, with 9 bases aligning to TRBD1. CDR1 and CDR2 from the germline V gene are SEHNR and FQNEAQ (reference sequence). J lost 7 bases, V lost 2 bases, and 8 bases had no gene match. The CDR3 runs to 16 residues. The CDR3 here is CASSLPLETGGEKLFF. The CDR3 DNA reads TGTGCCAGCAGCTTACCACTAGAGACAGGGGGTGAAAAACTGTTTTTT.